This T cell receptor (beta chain) was found in a study of monozygotic twins with inflammatory bowel disease. Study-level points and caveats: A reduction in TCRbeta diversity (inverse Simpson) was seen in IBD patients relative to healthy co-twins. In these data, no single strong IBD-associated signal or clonotype received support.

The V gene's germline CDR1 is SEHNR and CDR2 FQNEAQ (reference sequence). This CDR3 has 11 residues. Input per TCR library consisted of about 3.5 ug of total RNA. The cDNA of both the TCRalpha and TCRbeta chains was subjected to two nested PCRs of approximately 16 and 9 cycles. Using the 5' RACE reads, TCRdb records one entry per CDR3 protein without DNA. This listing includes 200,000 to 250,000 distinct CDR3 sequences. Concerning this clonotype itself: Its antigen is still unknown.

The V and J genes are TRBV7-9 and TRBJ2-1. This sequence originates from a human donor with ulcerative colitis or Crohn's disease, or a healthy co-twin of an affected twin (not recorded which). Sequenced input: blood. The CDR3 is CASSLGGEQFF.